This T cell receptor beta chain derives from a study of shared clonotypes between healthy human individuals. Study summary: Per donor, three plates held CD4 naive cells, three held CD4 memory, two held CD8 naive and one held CD8 memory.

Replicate PCRs run on sorted subsets employed 200 ng DNA, 30,000 to 35,000 T cell genomes. TCRdb's copy holds only in-frame clones and misses some; the assay was immunoSEQ multiplex PCR. This table holds approximately 2.5 million clones, approximately 93% found once. General observations from the study: Only blood was sampled; tissue repertoires likely differ.

V was shortened by 8 bases and J by 7 bases, with 11 bases between the two germline ends. The CDR3 has 10 residues. CDR1 DFQATT and CDR2 SNEGSKA come from the germline V gene (reference sequence). As for this clone: The antigen is not known.

The chain employs TRBV20-1 and TRBJ1-2; maybe TRBD1 (6 bases). The receptor comes from a young man in good health. Some clones in this sample may be carry-over from other donors' samples. The sample taken for sequencing was naive CD4+ T cells from PBMCs. Subset in this sample: CD45RA+ positively selected. In DNA form, the CDR3 reads TGCAGTTCAGGGGTACGTGGCTACACCTTC. Its protein is CSSGVRGYTF.